The sequence of this T cell receptor (beta chain) was determined in a study of a mutant IDH1 vaccine in newly diagnosed glioma. As for the study in general: Previous care, which was radiotherapy, temozolomide, or both, most often involved both. Findings and limits, study-wide: There seemed to be no relation between pseudoprogression and changes in top peripheral T cell clonotypes. Immune responses arising from the vaccine appeared in roughly 95% of patients.

The V gene's germline CDR1 is SNHLY and CDR2 FYNNEI. The V and J ends lost 4 bases and 6 bases respectively, with 5 bases between them. The CDR3 contains 11 residues. Note on this clone: Its target is not known.

Time point denoted: baseline, week 1 (first vaccination visit). The sample's treatment: pre-vaccination baseline after standard-of-care therapy. Diagnosis in the donors showed new WHO grade 3 or 4 astrocytomas that were IDH1-mutant and ATRX-lost. Sequencing was performed with immunoSEQ multiplex PCR; in TCRdb, only in-frame clones are kept and a portion is missing. The sample yields roughly 84,000 clones, roughly 87% seen once. Sequencing was performed on PBMCs, taken from a glioma patient treated with radiotherapy, temozolomide or both. The gene calls are TRBV2 and TRBJ2-3; D unresolved. The TCR was taken from a man aged 35-49 years with glioma. Some clones in this sample may be carry-over from other donors' samples. The CDR3 protein is CASSGRDTQYF. CDR3 coding DNA: TGTGCCAGCAGTGGAAGGGATACGCAGTATTTT. The full variable domain, completed using reference TRBV2 and TRBJ2-3, is EPEVTQTPSHQVTQMGQEVILRCVPISNHLYFYWYRQILGQKVEFLVSFYNNEISEKSEIFDDQFSVERPDGSNFTLKIRSTKLEDSAMYFCASSGRDTQYFGPGTRLTVL.